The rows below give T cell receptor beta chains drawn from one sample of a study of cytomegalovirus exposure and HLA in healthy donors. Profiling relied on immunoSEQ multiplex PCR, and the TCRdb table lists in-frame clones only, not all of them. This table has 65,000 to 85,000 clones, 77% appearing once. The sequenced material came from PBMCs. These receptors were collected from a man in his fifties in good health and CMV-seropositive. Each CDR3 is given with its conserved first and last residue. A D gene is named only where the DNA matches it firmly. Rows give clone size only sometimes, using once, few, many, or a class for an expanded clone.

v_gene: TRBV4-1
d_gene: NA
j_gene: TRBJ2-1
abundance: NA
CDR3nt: TGCGCCAGCAGCCAACCCCTGGAGAGGACCGCGGGTGAGCAGTTCTTC
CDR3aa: CASSQPLERTAGEQFF

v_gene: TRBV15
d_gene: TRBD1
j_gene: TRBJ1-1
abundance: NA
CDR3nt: TGTGCCACCAGCAGAGTCACCGGGACAGGGGCCACTGAAGCTTTCTTT
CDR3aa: CATSRVTGTGATEAFF

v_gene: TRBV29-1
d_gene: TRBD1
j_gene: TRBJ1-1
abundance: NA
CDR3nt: TGCAGCGTTCCCGGGGACAGGGGGGCTGGAACTGAAGCTTTCTTT
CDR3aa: CSVPGDRGAGTEAFF

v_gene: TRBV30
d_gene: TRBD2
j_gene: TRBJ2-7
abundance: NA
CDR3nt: TGTGCCTGGAGTCGCCCCGGGACTAGCTTAACCTACGAGCAGTACTTC
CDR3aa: CAWSRPGTSLTYEQYF

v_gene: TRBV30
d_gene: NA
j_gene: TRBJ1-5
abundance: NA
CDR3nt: TGTGCCTGGAGTGTACCCCGACTTAGCAATCAGCCCCAGCATTTT
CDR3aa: CAWSVPRLSNQPQHF

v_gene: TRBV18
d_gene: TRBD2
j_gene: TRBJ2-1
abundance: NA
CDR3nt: TGTGCCAGCTCACCACCGGCCCTAGCGGGAGGGTTGAATGAGCAGTTCTTC
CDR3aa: CASSPPALAGGLNEQFF

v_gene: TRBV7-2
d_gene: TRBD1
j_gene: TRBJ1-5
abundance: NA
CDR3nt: TGTGCCAGCAGCCCGGAACAGGGGCGTCAGCCCCAGCATTTT
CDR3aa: CASSPEQGRQPQHF

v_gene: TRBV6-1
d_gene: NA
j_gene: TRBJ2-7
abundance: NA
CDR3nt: TGTGCCAGCAGTGAACTTACCTACGAGCAGTACTTC
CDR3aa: CASSELTYEQYF

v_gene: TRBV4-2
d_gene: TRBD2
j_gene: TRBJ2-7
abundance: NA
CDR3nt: TGTGCCAGCAGCCCACTAGCGGACGAGCAGTACTTC
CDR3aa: CASSPLADEQYF

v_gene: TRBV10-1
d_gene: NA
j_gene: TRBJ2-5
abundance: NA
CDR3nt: TGCGCCAGCAGTAGAGACTCACAAGAGACCCAGTACTTC
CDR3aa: CASSRDSQETQYF

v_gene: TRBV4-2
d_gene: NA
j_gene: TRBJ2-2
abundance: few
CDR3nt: TGTGCCAGCAGCCAAGCCCTCTTTCTCACCGGGGAGCTGTTTTTT
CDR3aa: CASSQALFLTGELFF

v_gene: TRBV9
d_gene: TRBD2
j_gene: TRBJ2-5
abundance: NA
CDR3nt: TGTGCCAGCAGCGAGGGGACTCAACTAGCGTTCAAGGCGACCCAGTACTTC
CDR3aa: CASSEGTQLAFKATQYF

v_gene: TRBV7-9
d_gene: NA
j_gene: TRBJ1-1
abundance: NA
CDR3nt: TGTTCCAGCAGCTTCCAGGACAGTGAAGCTTTCTTT
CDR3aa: CSSSFQDSEAFF

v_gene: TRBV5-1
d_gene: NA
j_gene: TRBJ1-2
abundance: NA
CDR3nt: TGCGCCAGCAGCTTGTTCCATATGGGGCCAGGAGGCTACACCTTC
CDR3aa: CASSLFHMGPGGYTF

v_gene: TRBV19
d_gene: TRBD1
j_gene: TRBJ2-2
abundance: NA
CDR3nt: TGTGCCAGACCATTCCCGACAGGGGATCAGCCCGGGGAGCTGTTTTTT
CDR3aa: CARPFPTGDQPGELFF

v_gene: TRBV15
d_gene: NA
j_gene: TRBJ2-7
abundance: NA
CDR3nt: TGTGCCACCAGCAGAGAGCCGGGACTTAAGTACGAGCAGTACTTC
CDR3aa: CATSREPGLKYEQYF

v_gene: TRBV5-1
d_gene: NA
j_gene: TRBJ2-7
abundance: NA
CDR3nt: TGCGCCAGCAGCTTGGGAGCTAGCGAGCAGTACTTC
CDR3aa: CASSLGASEQYF

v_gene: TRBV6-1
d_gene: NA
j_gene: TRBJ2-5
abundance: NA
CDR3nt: TGTGCCAGCAGTAGAAGGGGACTAGAGACCCAGTACTTC
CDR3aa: CASSRRGLETQYF

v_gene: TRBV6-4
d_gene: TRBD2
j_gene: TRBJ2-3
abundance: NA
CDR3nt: TGTGCCAGCAGTGACGGCGCGGGAGGGGATACGCAGTATTTT
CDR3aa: CASSDGAGGDTQYF

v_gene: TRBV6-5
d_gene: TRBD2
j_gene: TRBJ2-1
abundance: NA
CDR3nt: TGTGCCAGCACGGGACTAGCGGGAAATGAGCAGTTCTTC
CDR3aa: CASTGLAGNEQFF

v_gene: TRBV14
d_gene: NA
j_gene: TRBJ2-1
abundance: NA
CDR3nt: TGTGCCAGCAGCCAAGCAGGAGGGAATGAGCAGTTCTTC
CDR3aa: CASSQAGGNEQFF

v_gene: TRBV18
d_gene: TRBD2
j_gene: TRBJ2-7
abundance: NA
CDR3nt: TGTGCCAGCTCCGGCGGGACTACCTACGAGCAGTACTTC
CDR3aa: CASSGGTTYEQYF

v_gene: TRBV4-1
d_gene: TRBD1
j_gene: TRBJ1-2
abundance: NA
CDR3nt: TGCGCCAGCAGCCAAACCGGACAGGGGACTTCCTACTATGGCTACACCTTC
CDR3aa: CASSQTGQGTSYYGYTF

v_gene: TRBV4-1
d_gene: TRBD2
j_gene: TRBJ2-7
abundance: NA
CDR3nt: TGCGCCAGCAGCCAGATCTTAGCGGGAGGGGCCCACGAGCAGTACTTC
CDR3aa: CASSQILAGGAHEQYF

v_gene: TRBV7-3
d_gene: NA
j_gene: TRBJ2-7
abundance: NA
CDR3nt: TGTGCCAGCAGCCCTGGACAGACCTACGAGCAGTACTTC
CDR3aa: CASSPGQTYEQYF

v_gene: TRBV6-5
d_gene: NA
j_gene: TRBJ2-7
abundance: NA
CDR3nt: TGTGCCAGCGGGGAGGCGAGCGGACATTCCTACGAGCAGTACTTC
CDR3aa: CASGEASGHSYEQYF

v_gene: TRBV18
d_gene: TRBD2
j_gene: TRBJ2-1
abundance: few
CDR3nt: TGTGCCAGCTCAGCTGGACTAGCGGGAGGTAATGAGCAGTTCTTC
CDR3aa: CASSAGLAGGNEQFF

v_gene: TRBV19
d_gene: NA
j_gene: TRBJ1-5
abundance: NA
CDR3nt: TGTGCCAGTAGCCTTGGGCCCGGCGCCAATCAGCCCCAGCATTTT
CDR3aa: CASSLGPGANQPQHF

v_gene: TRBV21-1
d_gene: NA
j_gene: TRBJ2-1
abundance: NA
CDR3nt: TGTGCCAGCAGCAACGAGGGATCCACGGGCAATGAGCAGTTCTTC
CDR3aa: CASSNEGSTGNEQFF

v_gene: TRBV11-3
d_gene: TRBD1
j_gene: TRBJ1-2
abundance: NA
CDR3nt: TGTGCCAGCAGCTCGGACAGGGGGGGTAACTATGGCTACACCTTC
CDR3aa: CASSSDRGGNYGYTF

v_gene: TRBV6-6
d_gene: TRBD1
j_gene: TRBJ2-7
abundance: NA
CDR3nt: TGTGCCAGCAGTTGGGACAGAGCTTCTGGCTACGAGCAGTACTTC
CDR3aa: CASSWDRASGYEQYF

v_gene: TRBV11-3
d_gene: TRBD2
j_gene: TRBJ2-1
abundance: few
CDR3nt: TGTGCCAGCAGCTTATTCACTAGCGGCCACAATGAGCAGTTCTTC
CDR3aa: CASSLFTSGHNEQFF

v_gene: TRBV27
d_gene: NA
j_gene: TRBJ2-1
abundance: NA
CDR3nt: TGTGCCAGCAGGAGGGCAGGGGTGCCCCATGAGCAGTTCTTC
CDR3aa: CASRRAGVPHEQFF

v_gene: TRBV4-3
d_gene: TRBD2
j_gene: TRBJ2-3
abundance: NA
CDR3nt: TGCGCCAGCAGCCAATCGGAGACTAGGGCGGGGGGTACGCAGTATTTT
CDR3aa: CASSQSETRAGGTQYF

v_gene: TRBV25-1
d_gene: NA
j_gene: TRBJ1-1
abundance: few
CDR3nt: TGTGCCAGCAGTACGGGAATAACTGAAGCTTTCTTT
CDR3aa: CASSTGITEAFF

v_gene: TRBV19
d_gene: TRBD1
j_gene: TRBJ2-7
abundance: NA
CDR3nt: TGTGCCAGTAGCCCTTCTCCAGGGGGCCCTTACGAGCAGTACTTC
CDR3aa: CASSPSPGGPYEQYF

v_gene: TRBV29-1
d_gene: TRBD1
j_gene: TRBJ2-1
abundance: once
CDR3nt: TGCAGCGCCAGGGGACAGGGCGGTGAGCAGTTCTTC
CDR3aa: CSARGQGGEQFF

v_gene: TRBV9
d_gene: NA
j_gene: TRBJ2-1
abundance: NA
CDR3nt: TGTGCCAGCAGCCCCCGCCGAGCGGACTACAATGAGCAGTTCTTC
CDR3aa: CASSPRRADYNEQFF

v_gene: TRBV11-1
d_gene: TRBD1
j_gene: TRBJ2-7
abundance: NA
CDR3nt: TGTGCCAGCAGCCGACCGGACAGGGGCGGCTACGAGCAGTACTTC
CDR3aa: CASSRPDRGGYEQYF

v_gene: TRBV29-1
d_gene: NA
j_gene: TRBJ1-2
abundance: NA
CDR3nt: TGCAGCGTTGGGGGGGAGAACTATGGCTACACCTTC
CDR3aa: CSVGGENYGYTF

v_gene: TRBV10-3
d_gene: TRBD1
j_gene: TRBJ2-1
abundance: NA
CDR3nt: TGTGCCATCAGGGGGGACAGCAATGAGCAGTTCTTC
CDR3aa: CAIRGDSNEQFF

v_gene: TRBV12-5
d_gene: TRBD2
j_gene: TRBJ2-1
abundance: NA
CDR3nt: TGTGCTAGTGGTTCCAGACTAGCGGGATCACACAATGAGCAGTTCTTC
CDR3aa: CASGSRLAGSHNEQFF

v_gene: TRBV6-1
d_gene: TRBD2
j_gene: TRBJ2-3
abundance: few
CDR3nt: TGTGCCAGCAGTGACGGGACTAGCGGCACAGATACGCAGTATTTT
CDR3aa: CASSDGTSGTDTQYF

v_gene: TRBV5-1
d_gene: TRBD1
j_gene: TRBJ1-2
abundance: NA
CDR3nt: TGCGCCAGCAGCTTTAGCCGGGACAGGGAGGGCTACACCTTC
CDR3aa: CASSFSRDREGYTF

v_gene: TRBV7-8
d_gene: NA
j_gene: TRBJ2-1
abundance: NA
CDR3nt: TGTGCCAGCAGCTCGGACAGAGCCTACAATGAGCAGTTCTTC
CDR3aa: CASSSDRAYNEQFF

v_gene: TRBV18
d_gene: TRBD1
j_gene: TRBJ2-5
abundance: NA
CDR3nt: TGTGCCAGCTCACCACCAGGGGGCGGGTGGAAGACCCAGTACTTC
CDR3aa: CASSPPGGGWKTQYF

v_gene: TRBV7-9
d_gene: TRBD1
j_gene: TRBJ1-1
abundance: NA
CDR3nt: TGTGCCAGCAGCGGGACAGGGAGCGCCGTGAACACTGAAGCTTTCTTT
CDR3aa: CASSGTGSAVNTEAFF

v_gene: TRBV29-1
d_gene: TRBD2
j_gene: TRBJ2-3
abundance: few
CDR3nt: TGCAGCGTTGCGCGGGAGGGATCAGATACGCAGTATTTT
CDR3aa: CSVAREGSDTQYF

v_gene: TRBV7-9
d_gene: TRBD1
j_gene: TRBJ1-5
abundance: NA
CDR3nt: TGTTCCAGCAGTCCACAGGGGGCAAGCAATCAGCCCCAGCATTTT
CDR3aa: CSSSPQGASNQPQHF

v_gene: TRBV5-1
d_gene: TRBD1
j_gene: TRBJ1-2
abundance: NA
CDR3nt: TGCGCCAGCACTACAACAGGGGGCCAATCCTATGGCTACACCTTC
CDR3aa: CASTTTGGQSYGYTF

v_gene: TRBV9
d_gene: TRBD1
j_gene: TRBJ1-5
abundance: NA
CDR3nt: TGTGCCAGCAGCGCCGGGACAGTAGATAGCAATCAGCCCCAGCATTTT
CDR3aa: CASSAGTVDSNQPQHF

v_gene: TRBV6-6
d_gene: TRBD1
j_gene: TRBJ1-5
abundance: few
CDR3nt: TGTGCCAGCACCCCCCGAGGCAGGGGGGAGCCCCAGCATTTT
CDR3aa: CASTPRGRGEPQHF

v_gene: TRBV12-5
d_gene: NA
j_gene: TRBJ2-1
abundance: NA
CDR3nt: TGTGCTAGTGGTTTCCGTGGCGGGCCTTCCTACAATGAGCAGTTCTTC
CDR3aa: CASGFRGGPSYNEQFF

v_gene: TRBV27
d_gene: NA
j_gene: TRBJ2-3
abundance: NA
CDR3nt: TGTGCCAGCAGTTTATGGCAGGGGACGGATACGCAGTATTTT
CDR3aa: CASSLWQGTDTQYF

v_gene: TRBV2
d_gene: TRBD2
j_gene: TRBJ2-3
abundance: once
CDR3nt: TGTGCCAGCAGCTGGGGACTAGCCTCCAGGGACACAGATACGCAGTATTTT
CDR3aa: CASSWGLASRDTDTQYF

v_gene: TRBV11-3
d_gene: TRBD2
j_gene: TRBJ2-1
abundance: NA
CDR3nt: TGTGCCAGCAGCTTAGCCGGGACTAGTTTCCATGAGCAGTTCTTC
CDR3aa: CASSLAGTSFHEQFF

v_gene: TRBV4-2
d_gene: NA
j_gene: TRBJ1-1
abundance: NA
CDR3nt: TGTGCCAGCAGCCAAGAAGAGGACACGTATTCTTTCTTT
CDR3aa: CASSQEEDTYSFF

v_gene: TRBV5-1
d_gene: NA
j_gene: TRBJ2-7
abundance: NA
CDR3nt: TGCGCCAGCAGCTTGGGCGGGAATACTTGGGGTGAGCAGTACTTC
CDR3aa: CASSLGGNTWGEQYF

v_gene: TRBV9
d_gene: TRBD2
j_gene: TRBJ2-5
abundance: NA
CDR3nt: TGTGCCAGCAGCGTAGGGACTAGCGCTAAGGGGTGGGAGACCCAGTACTTC
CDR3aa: CASSVGTSAKGWETQYF

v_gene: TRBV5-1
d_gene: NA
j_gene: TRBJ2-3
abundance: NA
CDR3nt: TGCGCCAGCAGCTTTGACAACAGTTTCACAGATACGCAGTATTTT
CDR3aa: CASSFDNSFTDTQYF